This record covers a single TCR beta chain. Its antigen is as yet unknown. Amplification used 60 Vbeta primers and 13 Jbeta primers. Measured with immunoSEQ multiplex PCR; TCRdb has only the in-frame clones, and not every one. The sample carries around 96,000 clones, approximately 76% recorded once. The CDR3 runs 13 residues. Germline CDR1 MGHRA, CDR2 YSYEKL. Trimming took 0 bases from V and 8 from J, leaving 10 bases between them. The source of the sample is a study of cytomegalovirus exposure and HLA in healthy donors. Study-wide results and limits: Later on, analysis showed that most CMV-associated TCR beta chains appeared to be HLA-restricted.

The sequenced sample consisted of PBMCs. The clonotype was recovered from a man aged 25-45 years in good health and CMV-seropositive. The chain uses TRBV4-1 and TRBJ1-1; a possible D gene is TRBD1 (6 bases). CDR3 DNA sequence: TGCGCCAGCAGCCAAGATCCCGACAGGGAAGCTTTCTTT. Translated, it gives CASSQDPDREAFF.